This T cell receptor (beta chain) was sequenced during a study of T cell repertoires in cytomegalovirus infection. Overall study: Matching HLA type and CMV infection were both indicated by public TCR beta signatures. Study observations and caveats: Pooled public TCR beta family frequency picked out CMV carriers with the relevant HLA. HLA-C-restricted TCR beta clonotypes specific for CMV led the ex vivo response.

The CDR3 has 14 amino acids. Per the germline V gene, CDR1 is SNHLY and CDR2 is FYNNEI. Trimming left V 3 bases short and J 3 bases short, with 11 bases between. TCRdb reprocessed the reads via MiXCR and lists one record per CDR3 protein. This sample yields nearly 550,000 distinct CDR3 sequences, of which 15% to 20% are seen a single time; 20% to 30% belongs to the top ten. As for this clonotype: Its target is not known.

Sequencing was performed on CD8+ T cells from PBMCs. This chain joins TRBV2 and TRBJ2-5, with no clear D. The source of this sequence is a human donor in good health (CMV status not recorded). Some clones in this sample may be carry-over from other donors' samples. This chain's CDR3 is CASSEIREKETQYF. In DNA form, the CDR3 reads TGTGCCAGCAGTGAGATCAGAGAAAAAGAGACCCAGTACTTC.